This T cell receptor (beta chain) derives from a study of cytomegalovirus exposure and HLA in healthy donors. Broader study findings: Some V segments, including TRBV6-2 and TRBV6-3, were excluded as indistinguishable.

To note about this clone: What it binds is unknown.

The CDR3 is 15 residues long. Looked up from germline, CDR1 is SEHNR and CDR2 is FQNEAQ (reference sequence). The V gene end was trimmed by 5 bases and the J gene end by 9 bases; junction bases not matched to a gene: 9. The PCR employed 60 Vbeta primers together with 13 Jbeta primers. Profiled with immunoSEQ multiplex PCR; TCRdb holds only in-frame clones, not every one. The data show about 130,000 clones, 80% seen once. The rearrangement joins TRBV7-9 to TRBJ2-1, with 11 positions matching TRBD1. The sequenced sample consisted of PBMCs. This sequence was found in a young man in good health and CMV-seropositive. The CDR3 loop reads CASSPPGTGGGEQFF. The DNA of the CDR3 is TGTGCCAGCAGCCCCCCTGGGACAGGGGGAGGTGAGCAGTTCTTC.